This TCR beta chain was obtained from a study of T cell repertoires in cytomegalovirus infection. Turning to the study itself: Carrying CMV and the relevant HLA type showed in public TCR beta signatures.

Study-level points and caveats: CMV-specific TCR beta clonotypes restricted by HLA-C were the ones dominating the ex vivo response.

The V gene's germline CDR1 is KGHSH and CDR2 LQKENI. V lost 4 bases, J lost 0 bases, and 12 bases lay in between. The CDR3 has 15 residues. MiXCR, run by TCRdb on the reads, gives a single entry per CDR3 protein. The repertoire holds about 500,000 distinct CDR3 sequences, 30% to 40% seen once, with roughly a sixth in the top ten. Remarks on this clonotype: The antigen is unknown.

This sequence originates from a human donor in good health (CMV status not recorded). Some clones in this sample may be carry-over from other donors' samples. The sample consisted of cultured PBMCs, taken from culture after CMV antigen stimulation. V usage is TRBV18 and J usage is TRBJ1-1, with D hard to call. The CDR3 coding sequence is TGTGCCAGCTCACAAAACTCTCACATGAACACTGAAGCTTTCTTT. This encodes CASSQNSHMNTEAFF.